The next 27 T cell receptor beta chains were all read from a single sample in a study of blood T cell repertoires in COVID-19. Measured with immunoSEQ multiplex PCR; TCRdb has only the in-frame clones, and not every one. The data hold fewer than 35,000 clones, with roughly 88% observed a single time. Material for sequencing was peripheral blood. These TCRs come from a human donor in a cohort sampled during active COVID-19.

This rearrangement joins TRBV7-8 to TRBJ1-2; 10 bases map to TRBD1. The CDR3 runs 15 residues. V shed 5 bases, J shed 6 bases, and the junction held 9 bases outside the gene matches. Germline V CDR1 and CDR2: SGHVS, FQNEAQ. This CDR3 reads CASSTGQGMFDGYTF. For the CDR3, the DNA is TGTGCCAGCAGCACGGGACAGGGGATGTTCGATGGCTACACCTTC.

This clone was picked up a small number of times. CDR3 coding DNA: TGTGCCAGCAGTTACTCTCGGTCCCAGGGGGCGGAGTACTACGAGCAGTACTTC. Residues: CASSYSRSQGAEYYEQYF. This chain connects TRBV6-2 or TRBV6-3 to TRBJ2-7; 8 positions agree with TRBD1. Germline lookup yields CDR1 MNHEY and CDR2 SVGEGT. J gave up 3 bases and V 0 bases, and 13 bases lay outside the gene matches. There are 18 residues in the CDR3.

This clone was picked up a small number of times. CDR3 in amino acids: CASGGALTDTQYF. The CDR3 DNA sequence: TGTGCCAGCGGGGGGGCCCTCACAGATACGCAGTATTTT. V is TRBV7-2 and J is TRBJ2-3, with D perhaps matching TRBD2 (7 bases). Looked up from germline, CDR1 is SGHTA and CDR2 is FQGNSA. This CDR3 is built from 13 residues. The V end was cut by 8 bases, the J end by 2 bases, with 11 bases between.

The rearrangement uses TRBV7-8 and TRBJ2-2; D perhaps matches TRBD2 (5 bases). The CDR3 totals 13 residues. Per germline, CDR1 SGHVS and CDR2 FQNEAQ. V lost 3 bases and J lost 6, with 8 bases in between. The CDR3, as DNA: TGTGCCAGCAGCTTCTCCGGGGCCGGGGAGCTGTTTTTT. This translates into CASSFSGAGELFF.

This chain links TRBV5-1 with TRBJ1-2, with D unclear. Germline V gene data show CDR1 as SGHRS and CDR2 as YFSETQ. The V and J ends lost 2 bases and 6 bases respectively, with 11 bases between them. The CDR3 extends over 13 amino acids. The CDR3 sequence: CASSLTPTHGYTF. The CDR3 region has the DNA TGCGCCAGCAGCTTAACTCCGACTCATGGCTACACCTTC.

V is TRBV6-1 and J is TRBJ1-3; 7 bases line up with TRBD1. Trimming removed 2 bases from V and 3 bases from J; junction bases left unmatched: 7. Germline CDR1 MNHNS, CDR2 SASEGT. This CDR3 contains 16 residues. The CDR3 reads CASSERKGASGNTIYF. The CDR3 region has the DNA TGTGCCAGCAGTGAACGGAAGGGGGCTAGTGGAAACACCATATATTTT.

V and J are TRBV6-1 and TRBJ1-4; D unresolved. CDR1 and CDR2 (germline): MNHNS, SASEGT. Trimming cost V 2 bases and J 4 bases, with 11 bases left between them. The CDR3 totals 15 residues. CDR3 in DNA: TGTGCCAGCAGTGAATGGCGGAACGGTAATGAAAAACTGTTTTTT. Amino acids: CASSEWRNGNEKLFF.

V gene TRBV7-8 combines with J gene TRBJ2-3; 9 bases agree with TRBD2. V was pared by 0 bases and J by 2 bases, with 6 bases of the junction left unmatched. CDR3 length: 17 residues. Germline CDR1 is SGHVS and CDR2 is FQNEAQ. DNA of the CDR3: TGTGCCAGCAGCTTAGCAAGGCGGGGGGGAGCCACAGATACGCAGTATTTT. Its translation is CASSLARRGGATDTQYF. Full variable domain (rest looked up from reference TRBV7-8 and TRBJ2-3): GAGVSQSPRYKVAKRGQDVALRCDPISGHVSLFWYQQALGQGPEFLTYFQNEAQLDKSGLPSDRFFAERPEGSVSTLKIQRTQQEDSAVYLCASSLARRGGATDTQYFGPGTRLTVL.

V usage is TRBV6-2 or TRBV6-3 and J usage is TRBJ2-3, with TRBD2 identical over 11 bases. This CDR3 has 16 amino acids. Unmatched junction bases numbered 4, after V lost 4 bases and J lost 1 base. CDR1 and CDR2 (germline): MNHEY, SVGEGT. The CDR3 sequence is CASSLASGGRTDTQYF. CDR3 bases: TGTGCCAGCAGTTTGGCTAGCGGGGGGCGCACAGATACGCAGTATTTT.

The V and J genes are TRBV28 and TRBJ1-4, with a weak D call TRBD1 (6 bases). V was cut by 0 bases and J by 4 bases, with 12 bases left in between. CDR1 is MDHEN, CDR2 SYDVKM, per germline. This CDR3 contains 16 residues. The CDR3 loop reads CASSLWGQGLNEKLFF. In nucleotides, the CDR3 is TGTGCCAGCAGTTTATGGGGGCAGGGGCTTAATGAAAAACTGTTTTTT. Full variable domain (outside the CDR3, taken from reference TRBV28 and TRBJ1-4): DVKVTQSSRYLVKRTGEKVFLECVQDMDHENMFWYRQDPGLGLRLIYFSYDVKMKEKGDIPEGYSVSREKKERFSLILESASTNQTSMYLCASSLWGQGLNEKLFFGSGTQLSVL.

This clone was observed a few times. CDR3 sequence: CASSQENGSGNTIYF. The CDR3 DNA reads TGCGCCAGCAGCCAAGAGAACGGGTCTGGAAACACCATATATTTT. The rearrangement uses TRBV4-3 and TRBJ1-3; D is unresolved. Germline V gene sequence: CDR1 LGHNA, CDR2 YSLEER. The CDR3 loop spans 15 amino acids. With 0 bases removed from V and 1 base from J, the gap between germline ends came to 7 bases.

The J gene is TRBJ2-7, the V gene TRBV7-2; 7 positions match TRBD2. This CDR3 comprises 14 residues. V shed 1 base and J 6 bases; nucleotides not matched to a gene: 6. In germline, CDR1 is SGHTA, CDR2 FQGNSA. The CDR3 nucleotides are TGTGCCAGCAGCTTAGACGGGACTAACTTCGAGCAGTACTTC. Translating gives CASSLDGTNFEQYF.

This chain uses TRBV19 with TRBJ2-6; D ambiguous. Germline V gene sequence: CDR1 LNHDA, CDR2 SQIVND (reference sequence). Trimming left V 1 base short and J 0 bases short, with 10 bases between. The CDR3 is made up of 17 amino acids. CDR3: CASSIVALSSGANVLTF. The CDR3 DNA is TGTGCCAGTAGTATAGTTGCCCTGAGCTCTGGGGCCAACGTCCTGACTTTC.

The chain has TRBV6-5 and TRBJ1-2; TRBD1 matches 8 bases. CDR1 is MNHEY, CDR2 SVGAGI, per germline. The CDR3 loop spans 15 amino acids. V trimming: 5 bases; J trimming: 4 bases; junction bases outside the gene matches: 9. DNA of the CDR3: TGTGCCAGCAGTCGAACAGGGGGTCTTAGCTATGGCTACACCTTC. It translates to CASSRTGGLSYGYTF.

The CDR3 bases are TGTGCCATCAGCCCTGTGGGCAGGGGTAACTCCTACGAGCAGTACTTC. Encoded protein: CAISPVGRGNSYEQYF. V gene TRBV10-3 combines with J gene TRBJ2-7; TRBD1 is a possible D gene (6 bases). V lost 6 bases and J 0 bases, leaving 18 bases between the germline ends. This CDR3 is built from 16 residues. Per germline, CDR1 ENHRY and CDR2 SYGVKD.

This clone was counted only a few times. The chain uses TRBV4-3 and TRBJ2-7, with 10 bases that match TRBD2. This CDR3 spans 16 amino acids. The germline V gene has CDR1 LGHNA and CDR2 YSLEER. J was trimmed by 3 bases and V by 0 bases; bases with no gene match: 5. The CDR3 here is CASSQDRERGGYEQYF. CDR3 DNA sequence: TGCGCCAGCAGCCAAGATCGAGAGCGGGGGGGCTACGAGCAGTACTTC.

The V and J genes are TRBV29-1 and TRBJ2-3; 9 bases match TRBD2. Germline V gene sequence: CDR1 SQVTM, CDR2 ANQGSEA. Germline trimming cut 7 bases from V and 1 base from J; bases unmatched to any gene: 6. The CDR3 is 14 amino acids. This chain's CDR3 is CSAEASGGTDTQYF. The CDR3 region has the DNA TGCAGCGCCGAGGCTAGCGGGGGCACAGATACGCAGTATTTT.

The V gene is TRBV18, the J gene TRBJ2-7; TRBD2 aligns across 8 bases. The germline gives CDR1 KGHSH, CDR2 LQKENI. The V and J ends lost 1 base and 2 bases, in that order; junction bases with no gene match: 4. The CDR3 consists of 15 residues. CDR3 amino acids: CASSPRGGTPYEQYF. The DNA of the CDR3 is TGTGCCAGCTCACCACGCGGGGGGACCCCCTACGAGCAGTACTTC.

The CDR3 spells CASSLSSRAFF. Here the CDR3 DNA reads TGTGCCAGCAGTTTGAGTAGTCGAGCTTTCTTT. The chain uses TRBV12-3 or TRBV12-4 and TRBJ1-1; no clear D gene. Deletions cut 3 bases from V and 10 bases from J, with 9 bases between. The CDR3 extends over 11 amino acids.

The gene calls are TRBV6-5 and TRBJ2-1; TRBD1 might be the D (5 bases). Per germline, CDR1 MNHEY and CDR2 SVGAGI. Trimming stripped 6 bases from V and 4 bases from J, with 7 bases between. This CDR3 is 12 amino acids long. DNA of the CDR3: TGTGCCAGCAGAACAGGTTACAATGAGCAGTTCTTC. Translation: CASRTGYNEQFF.

V and J are TRBV29-1 and TRBJ1-3; 7 bases are a match to TRBD1. The CDR3 sequence is 12 residues long. Germline loops: CDR1 SQVTM, CDR2 ANQGSEA. The J segment lost 2 bases and the V segment lost 7 bases, leaving 2 bases of the junction unmatched. The CDR3 loop is CSAGTAGNTIYF. DNA of the CDR3: TGCAGCGCCGGGACAGCTGGAAACACCATATATTTT.

The chain links TRBV4-1 to TRBJ2-1, with 14 bases matching TRBD2. The CDR3 length is 18 residues. V was pared by 3 bases and J by 7 bases, with 11 bases of the junction left unmatched. Germline V gene data show CDR1 as MGHRA and CDR2 as YSYEKL. The CDR3 loop reads CASSQTTSGGAGANEQFF. CDR3 nucleotides: TGCGCCAGCAGCCAGACGACTAGCGGGGGGGCTGGAGCTAATGAGCAGTTCTTC.

V and J are TRBV5-1 and TRBJ2-4; D unresolved. Trimming took 4 bases from V and 0 from J, leaving 8 bases between them. Germline-derived CDR1 and CDR2 are SGHRS and YFSETQ. The CDR3 is 14 amino acids. CDR3 DNA: TGCGCCAGCAGCCAAGAGGCAGCCAAAAACATTCAGTACTTC. Protein: CASSQEAAKNIQYF.

In its sample, this clone was seen once. The chain combines TRBV11-2 with TRBJ1-2; D unclear. This CDR3 has 11 residues. The germline gives CDR1 SGHAT, CDR2 FQNNGV. V gave up 3 bases and J gave up 7 bases, with 6 bases separating them. Written as DNA, the CDR3 is TGTGCCAGCAGCTTTAGAGGTGGCTACACCTTC. This translates into CASSFRGGYTF.

CDR3 sequence: CASSPGTSLGTQYF. The CDR3 coding sequence is TGTGCCAGCAGCCCCGGGACATCCCTAGGGACCCAGTACTTC. This chain links TRBV7-2 with TRBJ2-5; weak D call: TRBD1 (6 bases). Germline V CDR1 and CDR2: SGHTA, FQGNSA. CDR3 length: 14 amino acids. V gave up 5 bases and J gave up 7 bases, with 17 bases separating them.

This clone came up a few times. The chain links TRBV7-2 to TRBJ2-2, with D perhaps TRBD2 (5 bases). V was cut by 3 bases and J by 7 bases, with 12 bases left in between. The CDR3 is made up of 14 amino acids. Germline CDR1 SGHTA, CDR2 FQGNSA. The CDR3 coding sequence is TGTGCCAGCAGCTTCTTGTCGGGGAGCGGGGAGCTGTTTTTT. Translated: CASSFLSGSGELFF.

The chain is built from TRBV7-2 and TRBJ2-3; 13 positions match TRBD2. Germline lookup yields CDR1 SGHTA and CDR2 FQGNSA. J was trimmed by 3 bases and V by 5 bases; bases with no gene match: 8. CDR3 size: 17 residues. The CDR3 reads CASSLRTSGGATDTQYF. The CDR3 DNA sequence: TGTGCCAGCAGCCTGCGCACTAGCGGGGGGGCGACAGATACGCAGTATTTT.